This TCR beta chain was identified in a study of blood T cell repertoires in COVID-19. Study-wide context: Sample material is recorded as cDNA or gDNA derived from T cells, B-cell-depleted T cells, or PBMCs.

Sequencing used immunoSEQ multiplex PCR; TCRdb keeps in-frame clones, though not all of them. The data show about 300,000 clones, around 88% seen once. The ends lost 6 bases at V and 4 bases at J; junction bases unmatched: 9. Germline V gene lookup returns CDR1 SEHNR and CDR2 FQNEAQ (reference sequence). CDR3 length: 14 amino acids. The gene calls are TRBV7-9 and TRBJ2-7; 7 bases are shared with TRBD1. This receptor was identified in a woman aged 30 to 39 who had recovered from COVID-19. The sample taken for sequencing was peripheral blood. The CDR3 sequence: CASSPRQGIYEQYF. In DNA form, the CDR3 reads TGTGCCAGCAGTCCACGACAGGGAATATACGAGCAGTACTTC.